Listed below are T cell receptor beta chains from one sample, sequenced in a study of blood T cell repertoires in COVID-19. Produced via immunoSEQ multiplex PCR; TCRdb's table is partial and in-frame only. The table has over 300,000 clones, nearly 90% seen once; the top ten hold 6% to 7.5%. Specimen: peripheral blood. The receptors were sampled from a man aged 18 to 30 with active or convalescent COVID-19. The CDR3 runs from the conserved cysteine through the conserved F or W. Fields, in order: clone size, D gene, V gene, J gene, CDR3 protein, CDR3 DNA. The D gene is left open where the match is weak. Size tells how often a clone was seen (once, few, many) or the class of an expanded clone, and some rows leave it out.

abundance: -
d_gene: -
v_gene: TRBV5-8
j_gene: TRBJ1-4
CDR3aa: CASTDWGATNEKLFF
CDR3nt: TGTGCCAGCACCGACTGGGGCGCGACTAATGAAAAACTGTTTTTT

abundance: -
d_gene: TRBD1
v_gene: TRBV25-1
j_gene: TRBJ1-2
CDR3aa: CASSESGTGGYGYTF
CDR3nt: TGTGCCAGCAGTGAATCCGGGACAGGGGGCTATGGCTACACCTTC

abundance: -
d_gene: -
v_gene: TRBV7-9
j_gene: TRBJ2-3
CDR3aa: CASSSTDKRYTDTQYF
CDR3nt: TGTGCCAGCAGCTCGACTGATAAGCGATACACAGATACGCAGTATTTT

abundance: -
d_gene: -
v_gene: TRBV10-3
j_gene: TRBJ2-1
CDR3aa: CASAATNSPQFF
CDR3nt: TGTGCCAGCGCGGCGACTAATTCTCCGCAGTTCTTC

abundance: -
d_gene: TRBD2
v_gene: TRBV29-1
j_gene: TRBJ2-7
CDR3aa: CSVVRTSSYEQYF
CDR3nt: TGCAGCGTTGTGAGGACTAGCTCCTACGAGCAGTACTTC

abundance: -
d_gene: -
v_gene: TRBV19
j_gene: TRBJ2-2
CDR3aa: CASSIGGPGELFF
CDR3nt: TGTGCCAGTAGTATAGGAGGGCCGGGGGAGCTGTTTTTT

abundance: -
d_gene: TRBD1
v_gene: TRBV5-6
j_gene: TRBJ1-5
CDR3aa: CASSLTGGNQPQHF
CDR3nt: TGTGCCAGCAGCCTAACAGGGGGGAATCAGCCCCAGCATTTT

abundance: -
d_gene: TRBD2
v_gene: TRBV11-2
j_gene: TRBJ2-7
CDR3aa: CASSLPGGADYEQYF
CDR3nt: TGTGCCAGCAGCCTCCCCGGGGGGGCCGACTACGAGCAGTACTTC

abundance: -
d_gene: -
v_gene: TRBV6-5
j_gene: TRBJ2-1
CDR3aa: CASSSQTGTYNEQFF
CDR3nt: TGTGCCAGCAGTTCCCAGACAGGCACCTACAATGAGCAGTTCTTC

abundance: -
d_gene: TRBD2
v_gene: TRBV28
j_gene: TRBJ2-1
CDR3aa: CASSPGLAGGLSSSYNEQFF
CDR3nt: TGTGCCAGCAGTCCCGGACTAGCGGGGGGTCTGTCTAGCTCCTACAATGAGCAGTTCTTC

abundance: -
d_gene: TRBD1
v_gene: TRBV27
j_gene: TRBJ1-1
CDR3aa: CASSWGQGAGEAFF
CDR3nt: TGTGCCAGCAGTTGGGGACAGGGGGCCGGAGAAGCTTTCTTT

abundance: once
d_gene: -
v_gene: TRBV19
j_gene: TRBJ1-5
CDR3aa: CASSAQGQASNQPQHF
CDR3nt: TGTGCCAGTAGTGCCCAAGGTCAGGCCAGCAATCAGCCCCAGCATTTT

abundance: -
d_gene: TRBD1
v_gene: TRBV7-9
j_gene: TRBJ1-2
CDR3aa: CASSLVRQGDGYTF
CDR3nt: TGTGCCAGCAGCTTAGTCCGTCAGGGGGATGGCTACACCTTC

abundance: -
d_gene: TRBD1
v_gene: TRBV5-5
j_gene: TRBJ2-7
CDR3aa: CASSLPLTGARYEQYF
CDR3nt: TGTGCCAGCAGCTTGCCCCTGACAGGGGCCCGTTACGAGCAGTACTTC

abundance: -
d_gene: -
v_gene: TRBV7-8
j_gene: TRBJ2-1
CDR3aa: CASSSPTENPSNEQFF
CDR3nt: TGTGCCAGCAGTTCACCGACAGAGAACCCCTCCAATGAGCAGTTCTTC

abundance: -
d_gene: -
v_gene: TRBV29-1
j_gene: TRBJ1-2
CDR3aa: CSVEDWTENYGYTF
CDR3nt: TGCAGCGTTGAAGATTGGACAGAGAACTATGGCTACACCTTC

abundance: -
d_gene: -
v_gene: TRBV28
j_gene: TRBJ1-5
CDR3aa: CASSLGPGAPRQPQHF
CDR3nt: TGTGCCAGCAGTTTGGGTCCAGGGGCGCCAAGACAGCCCCAGCATTTT

abundance: -
d_gene: -
v_gene: TRBV15
j_gene: TRBJ2-1
CDR3aa: CATSRLPWDGSSSYNEQFF
CDR3nt: TGTGCCACCAGCAGACTACCTTGGGATGGGAGTAGCTCCTACAATGAGCAGTTCTTC

abundance: -
d_gene: TRBD2
v_gene: TRBV7-6
j_gene: TRBJ2-2
CDR3aa: CASSLGLAGVGTGELFF
CDR3nt: TGTGCCAGCAGCTTAGGACTAGCGGGAGTTGGGACCGGGGAGCTGTTTTTT

abundance: -
d_gene: -
v_gene: TRBV29-1
j_gene: TRBJ1-3
CDR3aa: CSAWAGTPGNTIYF
CDR3nt: TGCAGCGCTTGGGCGGGAACGCCTGGAAACACCATATATTTT

abundance: -
d_gene: -
v_gene: TRBV5-1
j_gene: TRBJ2-3
CDR3aa: CASSLEQAGTSTDTQYF
CDR3nt: TGCGCCAGCAGCTTGGAACAGGCGGGGACTAGCACAGATACGCAGTATTTT

abundance: many
d_gene: TRBD1
v_gene: TRBV11-3
j_gene: TRBJ2-3
CDR3aa: CASSLGQGATDTQYF
CDR3nt: TGTGCCAGCAGCTTAGGACAGGGGGCCACAGATACGCAGTATTTT

abundance: few
d_gene: TRBD1
v_gene: TRBV10-3
j_gene: TRBJ2-4
CDR3aa: CAISDPTGVAKNIQYF
CDR3nt: TGTGCCATCAGTGACCCAACAGGGGTAGCCAAAAACATTCAGTACTTC

abundance: once
d_gene: -
v_gene: TRBV28
j_gene: TRBJ2-7
CDR3aa: CASTSTRRSSYEQYF
CDR3nt: TGTGCCAGCACCTCGACCCGAAGGAGCTCCTACGAGCAGTACTTC

abundance: -
d_gene: -
v_gene: TRBV28
j_gene: TRBJ1-1
CDR3aa: CASSAAGVDTEAFF
CDR3nt: TGTGCCAGCAGTGCAGCAGGGGTTGACACTGAAGCTTTCTTT

abundance: -
d_gene: TRBD1
v_gene: TRBV6-6
j_gene: TRBJ1-2
CDR3aa: CASKLADRVTYGYTF
CDR3nt: TGTGCCAGCAAATTGGCGGACAGGGTGACCTATGGCTACACCTTC

abundance: -
d_gene: TRBD2
v_gene: TRBV28
j_gene: TRBJ2-1
CDR3aa: CASSLLAGGHNEQFF
CDR3nt: TGTGCCAGCAGTTTACTAGCGGGGGGACACAATGAGCAGTTCTTC

abundance: -
d_gene: -
v_gene: TRBV7-7
j_gene: TRBJ2-1
CDR3aa: CASTSDSTYNEQFF
CDR3nt: TGTGCTAGCACTTCAGACAGCACCTACAATGAGCAGTTCTTC

abundance: -
d_gene: -
v_gene: TRBV28
j_gene: TRBJ1-1
CDR3aa: CASSFGQMNTEAFF
CDR3nt: TGTGCCAGCAGTTTTGGACAGATGAACACTGAAGCTTTCTTT

abundance: -
d_gene: -
v_gene: TRBV7-2
j_gene: TRBJ2-7
CDR3aa: CASSQGRSSYEQYF
CDR3nt: TGTGCCAGCAGCCAGGGCAGGAGCTCCTACGAGCAGTACTTC

abundance: -
d_gene: -
v_gene: TRBV3-1/TRBV3-2
j_gene: TRBJ2-2
CDR3aa: CASSQVGASTGELFF
CDR3nt: TGTGCCAGCAGCCAAGTTGGTGCCAGTACCGGGGAGCTGTTTTTT

abundance: few
d_gene: TRBD1
v_gene: TRBV29-1
j_gene: TRBJ1-2
CDR3aa: CSVGPTGGPANYGYTF
CDR3nt: TGCAGCGTTGGGCCGACAGGGGGCCCAGCTAACTATGGCTACACCTTC

abundance: -
d_gene: -
v_gene: TRBV18
j_gene: TRBJ1-1
CDR3aa: CASSASWANTEAFF
CDR3nt: TGTGCCAGCTCCGCATCATGGGCGAACACTGAAGCTTTCTTT